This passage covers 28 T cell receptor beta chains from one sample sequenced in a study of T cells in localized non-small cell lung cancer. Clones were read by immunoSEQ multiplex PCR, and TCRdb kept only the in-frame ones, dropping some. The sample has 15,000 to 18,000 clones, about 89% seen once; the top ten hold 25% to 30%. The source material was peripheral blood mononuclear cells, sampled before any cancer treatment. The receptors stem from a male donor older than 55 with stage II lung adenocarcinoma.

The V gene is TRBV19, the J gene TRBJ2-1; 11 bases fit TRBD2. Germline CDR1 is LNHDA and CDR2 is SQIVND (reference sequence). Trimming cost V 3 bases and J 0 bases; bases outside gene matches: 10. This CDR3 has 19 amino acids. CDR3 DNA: TGTGCCAGTAGTATTAGTCTAGCGGGAGGTGTTAGCTCCTACAATGAGCAGTTCTTC. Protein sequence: CASSISLAGGVSSYNEQFF. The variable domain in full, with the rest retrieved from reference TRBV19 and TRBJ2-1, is DGGITQSPKYLFRKEGQNVTLSCEQNLNHDAMYWYRQDPGQGLRLIYYSQIVNDFQKGDIAEGYSVSREKKESFPLTVTSAQKNPTAFYLCASSISLAGGVSSYNEQFFGPGTRLTVL.

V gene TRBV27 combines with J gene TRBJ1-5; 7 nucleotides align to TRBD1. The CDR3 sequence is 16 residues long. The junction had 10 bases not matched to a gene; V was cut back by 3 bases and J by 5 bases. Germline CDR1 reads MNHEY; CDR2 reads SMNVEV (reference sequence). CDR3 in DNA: TGTGCCAGCAGTTTGGGTGCGACAGGGATTTATCAGCCCCAGCATTTT. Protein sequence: CASSLGATGIYQPQHF.

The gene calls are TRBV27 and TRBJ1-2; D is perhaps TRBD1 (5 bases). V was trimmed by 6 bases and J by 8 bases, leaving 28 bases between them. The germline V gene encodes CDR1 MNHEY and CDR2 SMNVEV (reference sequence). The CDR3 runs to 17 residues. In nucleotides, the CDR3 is TGTGCCAGCAGCCGACGGGGCCGTGACATAGACCTGGGGGGCTACACCTTC. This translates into CASSRRGRDIDLGGYTF.

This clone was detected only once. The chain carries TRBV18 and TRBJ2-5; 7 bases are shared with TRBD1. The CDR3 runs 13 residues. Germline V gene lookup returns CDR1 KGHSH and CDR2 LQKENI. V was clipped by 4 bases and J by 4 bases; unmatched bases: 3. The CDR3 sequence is CASSRDSGETQYF. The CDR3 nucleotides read TGTGCCAGCTCACGGGACAGCGGAGAGACCCAGTACTTC.

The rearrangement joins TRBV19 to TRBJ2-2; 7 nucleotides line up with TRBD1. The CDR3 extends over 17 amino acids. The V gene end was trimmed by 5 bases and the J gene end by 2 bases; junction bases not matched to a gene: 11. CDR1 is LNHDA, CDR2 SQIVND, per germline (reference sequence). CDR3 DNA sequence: TGTGCCAGTAGTCATCCCCGGGACAGCTTCAACACCGGGGAGCTGTTTTTT. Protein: CASSHPRDSFNTGELFF.

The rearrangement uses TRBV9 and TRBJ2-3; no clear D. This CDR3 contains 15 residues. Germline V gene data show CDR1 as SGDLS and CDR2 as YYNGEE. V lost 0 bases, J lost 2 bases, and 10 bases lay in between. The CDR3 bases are TGTGCCAGCAGCGTAGAGGCGAGGAACACAGATACGCAGTATTTT. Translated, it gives CASSVEARNTDTQYF.

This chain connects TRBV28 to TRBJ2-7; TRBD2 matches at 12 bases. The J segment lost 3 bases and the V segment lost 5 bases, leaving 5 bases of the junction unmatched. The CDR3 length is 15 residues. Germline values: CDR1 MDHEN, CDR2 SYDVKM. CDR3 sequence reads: CASSQTSGSVYEQYF. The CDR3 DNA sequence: TGTGCCAGCAGTCAGACTAGCGGGAGTGTCTACGAGCAGTACTTC.

The CDR3 DNA reads TGTGCCAGCAGCACGCCGGACAGCTACAATGAGCAGTTCTTC. It encodes CASSTPDSYNEQFF. This chain links TRBV5-4 with TRBJ2-1; D possibly corresponds to TRBD1 (6 bases). V lost 4 bases and J 3 bases, leaving 11 bases between the germline ends. The CDR3 has 14 residues. CDR1 and CDR2 from the germline V gene are SGHNT and YYREEE (reference sequence).

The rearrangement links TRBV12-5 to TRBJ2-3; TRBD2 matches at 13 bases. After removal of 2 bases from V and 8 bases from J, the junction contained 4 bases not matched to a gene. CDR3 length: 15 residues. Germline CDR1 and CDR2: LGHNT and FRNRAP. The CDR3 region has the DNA TGTGCTAGTGGTTTGCAGGGACTAGCGGGAAGTACGCAGTATTTT. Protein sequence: CASGLQGLAGSTQYF.

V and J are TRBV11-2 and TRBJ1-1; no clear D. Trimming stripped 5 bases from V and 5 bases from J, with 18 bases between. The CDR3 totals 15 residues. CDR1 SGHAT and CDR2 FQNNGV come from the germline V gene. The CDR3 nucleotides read TGTGCCAGCAGCCCCGGTGGTCGGGCTGAGACTGAAGCTTTCTTT. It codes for CASSPGGRAETEAFF.

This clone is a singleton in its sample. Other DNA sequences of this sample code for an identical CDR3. CDR3 coding DNA: TGTGCCAGCAGTGCTAGACAGGGGGTGGGGGGTCAGCCCCAGCATTTT. This sequence encodes CASSARQGVGGQPQHF. The chain joins TRBV28 to TRBJ1-5; 9 bases align to TRBD1. This CDR3 has 16 residues. With 5 bases clipped from V and 6 bases from J, the junction kept 11 bases outside the gene matches. Germline assignment: CDR1 MDHEN and CDR2 SYDVKM.

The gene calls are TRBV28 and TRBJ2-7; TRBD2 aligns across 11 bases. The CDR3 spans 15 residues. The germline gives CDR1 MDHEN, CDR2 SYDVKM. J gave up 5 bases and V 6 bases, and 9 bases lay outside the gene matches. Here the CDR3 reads CASSSSSGRNNEQYF. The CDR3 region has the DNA TGTGCCAGCAGCTCCTCTAGCGGGAGGAACAACGAGCAGTACTTC.

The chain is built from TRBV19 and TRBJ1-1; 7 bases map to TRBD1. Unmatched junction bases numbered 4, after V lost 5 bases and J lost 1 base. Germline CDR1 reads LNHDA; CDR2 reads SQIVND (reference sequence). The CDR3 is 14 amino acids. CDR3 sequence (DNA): TGTGCCAGTAGTCTGAGGGGGCCGAACACTGAAGCTTTCTTT. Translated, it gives CASSLRGPNTEAFF. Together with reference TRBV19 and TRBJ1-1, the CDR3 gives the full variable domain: DGGITQSPKYLFRKEGQNVTLSCEQNLNHDAMYWYRQDPGQGLRLIYYSQIVNDFQKGDIAEGYSVSREKKESFPLTVTSAQKNPTAFYLCASSLRGPNTEAFFGQGTRLTVV.

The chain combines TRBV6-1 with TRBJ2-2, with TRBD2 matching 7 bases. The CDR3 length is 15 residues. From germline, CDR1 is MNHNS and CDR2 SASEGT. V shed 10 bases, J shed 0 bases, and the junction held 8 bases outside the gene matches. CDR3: CATWGGGPNTGELFF. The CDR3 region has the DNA TGTGCCACCTGGGGGGGTGGCCCGAACACCGGGGAGCTGTTTTTT.

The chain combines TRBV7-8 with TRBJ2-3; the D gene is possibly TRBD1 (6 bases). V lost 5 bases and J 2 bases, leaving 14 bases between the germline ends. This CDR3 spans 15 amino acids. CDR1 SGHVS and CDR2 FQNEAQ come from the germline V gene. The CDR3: CASSLGQTYTDTQYF. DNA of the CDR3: TGTGCCAGCAGCCTCGGACAGACTTACACAGATACGCAGTATTTT.

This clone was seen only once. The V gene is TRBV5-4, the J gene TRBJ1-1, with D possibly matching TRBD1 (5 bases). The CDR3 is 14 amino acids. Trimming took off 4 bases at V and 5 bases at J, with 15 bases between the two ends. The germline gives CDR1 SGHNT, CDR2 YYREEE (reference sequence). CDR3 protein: CASSAGGLGTEAFF. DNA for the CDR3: TGTGCCAGCAGCGCCGGGGGTTTAGGAACTGAAGCTTTCTTT.

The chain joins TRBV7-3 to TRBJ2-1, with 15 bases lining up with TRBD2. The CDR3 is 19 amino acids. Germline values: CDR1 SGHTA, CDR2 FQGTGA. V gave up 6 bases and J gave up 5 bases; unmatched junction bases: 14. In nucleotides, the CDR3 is TGTGCCAGCAGTCAAAGGGGACTAGCGGGAGGTATGGACCACAATGAGCAGTTCTTC. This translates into CASSQRGLAGGMDHNEQFF.

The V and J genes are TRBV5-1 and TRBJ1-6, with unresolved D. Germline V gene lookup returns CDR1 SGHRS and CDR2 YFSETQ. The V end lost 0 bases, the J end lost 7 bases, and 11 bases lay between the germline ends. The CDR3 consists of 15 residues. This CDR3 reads CASSLDNPGNSPLHF. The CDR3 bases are TGCGCCAGCAGCTTGGACAACCCGGGGAATTCACCCCTCCACTTT.

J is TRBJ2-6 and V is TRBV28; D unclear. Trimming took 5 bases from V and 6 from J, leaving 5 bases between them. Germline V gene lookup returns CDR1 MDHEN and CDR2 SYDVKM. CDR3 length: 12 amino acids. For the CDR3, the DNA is TGTGCCAGCAGTGGACCGGCCAACGTCCTGACTTTC. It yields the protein CASSGPANVLTF.

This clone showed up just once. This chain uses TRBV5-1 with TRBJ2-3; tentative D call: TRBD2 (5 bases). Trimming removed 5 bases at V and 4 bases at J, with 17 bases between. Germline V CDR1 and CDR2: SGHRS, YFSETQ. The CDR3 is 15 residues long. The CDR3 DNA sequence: TGCGCCAGCAGTCTCAGCGGAACCGGGGCAGATACGCAGTATTTT. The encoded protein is CASSLSGTGADTQYF.

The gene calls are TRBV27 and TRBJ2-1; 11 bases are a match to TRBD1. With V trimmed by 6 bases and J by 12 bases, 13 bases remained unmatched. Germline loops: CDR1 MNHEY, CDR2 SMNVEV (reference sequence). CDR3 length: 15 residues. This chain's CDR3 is CASRWDRGDGVGQFF. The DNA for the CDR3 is TGTGCCAGCAGATGGGACAGGGGGGATGGTGTGGGGCAGTTCTTC.

Here the CDR3 DNA reads TGCGCCAGCAGCTTGAAGTCAGGGGTCGGAGGCACCTTC. As protein: CASSLKSGVGGTF. The chain employs TRBV5-1 and TRBJ1-2; possible D gene TRBD1, 6 bases. The V gene's germline CDR1 is SGHRS and CDR2 YFSETQ. The CDR3 has 13 residues. V lost 1 base, J lost 13 bases, and 17 bases lay in between.

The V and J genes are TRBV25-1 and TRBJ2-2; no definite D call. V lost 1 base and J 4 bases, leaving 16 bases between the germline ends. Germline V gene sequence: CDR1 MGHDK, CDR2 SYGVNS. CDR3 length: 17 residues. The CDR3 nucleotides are TGTGCCAGCAGTGAATTAAAAGGTTCGTCTGGCACCGGGGAGCTGTTTTTT. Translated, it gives CASSELKGSSGTGELFF. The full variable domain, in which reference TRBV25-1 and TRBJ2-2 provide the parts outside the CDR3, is EADIYQTPRYLVIGTGKKITLECSQTMGHDKMYWYQQDPGMELHLIHYSYGVNSTEKGDLSSESTVSRIRTEHFPLTLESARPSHTSQYLCASSELKGSSGTGELFFGEGSRLTVL.

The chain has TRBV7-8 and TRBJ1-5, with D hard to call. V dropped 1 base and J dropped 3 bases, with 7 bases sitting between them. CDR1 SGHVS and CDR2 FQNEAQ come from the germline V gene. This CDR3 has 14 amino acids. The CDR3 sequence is CASSLVGYNQPQHF. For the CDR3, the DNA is TGTGCCAGCAGCTTAGTCGGGTACAATCAGCCCCAGCATTTT. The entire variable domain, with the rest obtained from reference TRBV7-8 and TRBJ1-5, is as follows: GAGVSQSPRYKVAKRGQDVALRCDPISGHVSLFWYQQALGQGPEFLTYFQNEAQLDKSGLPSDRFFAERPEGSVSTLKIQRTQQEDSAVYLCASSLVGYNQPQHFGDGTRLSIL.

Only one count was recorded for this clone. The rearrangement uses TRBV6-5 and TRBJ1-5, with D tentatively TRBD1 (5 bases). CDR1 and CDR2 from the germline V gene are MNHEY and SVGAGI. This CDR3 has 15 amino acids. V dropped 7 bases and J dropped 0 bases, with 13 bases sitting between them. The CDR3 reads CASTQTVNSNQPQHF. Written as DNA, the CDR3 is TGTGCCAGCACCCAGACAGTTAATAGCAATCAGCCCCAGCATTTT.

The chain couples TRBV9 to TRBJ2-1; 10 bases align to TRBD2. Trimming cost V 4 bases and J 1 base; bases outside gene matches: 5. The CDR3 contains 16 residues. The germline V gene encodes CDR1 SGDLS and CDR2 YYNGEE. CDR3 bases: TGTGCCAGCAGCCCGGTAGCGGGAGGATCCTACAATGAGCAGTTCTTC. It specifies CASSPVAGGSYNEQFF.

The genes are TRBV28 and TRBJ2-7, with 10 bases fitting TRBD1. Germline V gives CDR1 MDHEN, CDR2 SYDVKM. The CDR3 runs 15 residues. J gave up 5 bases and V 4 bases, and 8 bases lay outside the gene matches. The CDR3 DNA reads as TGTGCCAGCAGTTCCTCCGGGACAGGGGTCGACGAGCAGTACTTC. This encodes CASSSSGTGVDEQYF.

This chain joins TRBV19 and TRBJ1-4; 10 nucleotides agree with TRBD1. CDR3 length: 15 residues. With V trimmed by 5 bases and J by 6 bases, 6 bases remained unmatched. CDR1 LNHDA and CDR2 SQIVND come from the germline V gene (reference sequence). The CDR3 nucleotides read TGTGCCAGTAGTCAGACAGGGGGCCCGGATGAAAAACTGTTTTTT. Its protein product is CASSQTGGPDEKLFF.